This is a list of T cell receptor beta chains from one sample in a study of human T cells and chemical hapten exposure. TCRdb recomputed calls from the RACE reads with MiXCR, one row per CDR3 protein. The table has roughly 100,000 distinct CDR3 sequences, roughly 8% seen once; the top ten hold 2.5% to 3%. The sample was whole blood. The receptors derive from a female donor in good health. Some clones in this sample may be carry-over from other donors' samples. The CDR3 runs from the conserved cysteine through the conserved F or W. Each record gives: V gene, D gene, CDR3 length, J gene, clone size, CDR3 protein, CDR3 DNA. The D gene is left open where the match is weak. A row's size may be missing; if present it is once, few, many or a size class.

TRBV12-3/TRBV12-4,TRBD2,16,TRBJ2-7,few,CASSLTKAGAPYEQYF,TGTGCCAGCAGTTTAACTAAGGCGGGAGCCCCCTACGAGCAGTACTTC
TRBV20-1,NA,14,TRBJ1-4,NA,CSASLPGANEKLFF,TGCAGTGCGTCCTTACCTGGGGCTAATGAAAAACTGTTTTTT
TRBV7-9,NA,13,TRBJ1-2,many,CASSLRTADGYTF,TGTGCCAGCAGCCTAAGGACAGCCGATGGCTACACCTTC
TRBV6-5,NA,15,TRBJ1-4,many,CASGKLGVPNEKLFF,TGTGCCAGCGGAAAACTAGGGGTACCTAATGAAAAACTGTTTTTT
TRBV7-2,NA,13,TRBJ1-5,few,CASSPNGNQPQHF,TGTGCCAGCAGCCCTAATGGCAATCAGCCCCAGCATTTT
TRBV7-2,TRBD1,13,TRBJ2-4,NA,CASQPGQGNIQYF,TGTGCCAGCCAACCGGGACAGGGGAACATTCAGTACTTC
TRBV10-3,NA,14,TRBJ2-5,few,CAIKEAAGRETQYF,TGTGCCATCAAGGAGGCGGCGGGAAGGGAGACCCAGTACTTC
TRBV15,TRBD2,16,TRBJ2-3,NA,CATSRDHNRGADTQYF,TGTGCCACCAGCAGAGATCATAATCGGGGGGCAGATACGCAGTATTTT
TRBV7-9,TRBD1,11,TRBJ1-1,NA,CATGQGTEAFF,TGTGCCACCGGACAGGGCACTGAAGCTTTCTTT
TRBV5-1,TRBD2,14,TRBJ2-3,NA,CASGPGTSGDTQYF,TGCGCCAGCGGGCCAGGGACTAGCGGTGATACGCAGTATTTT
TRBV27,NA,13,TRBJ2-3,many,CASSLVWGDTQYF,TGTGCCAGCAGTTTAGTGTGGGGAGATACGCAGTATTTT
TRBV6-2/TRBV6-3,TRBD2,15,TRBJ2-1,few,CASSYNSGRIDEQFF,TGTGCCAGCAGTTACAATAGCGGGAGGATCGATGAGCAGTTCTTC
TRBV28,TRBD2,14,TRBJ2-3,NA,CASEVSGITDTQYF,TGTGCCAGCGAGGTCAGCGGGATCACAGATACGCAGTATTTT
TRBV4-2,NA,15,TRBJ2-4,few,CASSQVQDQGNIQYF,TGTGCCAGCAGCCAAGTCCAGGATCAGGGAAACATTCAGTACTTC
TRBV14,NA,16,TRBJ1-3,many,CASSQGPTSSGNTIYF,TGTGCCAGCAGCCAAGGGCCGACCAGCTCTGGAAACACCATATATTTT
TRBV7-9,NA,15,TRBJ2-2,few,CASSLVQGNTGELFF,TGTGCCAGCAGCTTAGTACAGGGGAACACCGGGGAGCTGTTTTTT
TRBV6-4,TRBD1,15,TRBJ2-1,few,CASSRSGTGGNEQFF,TGTGCCAGCAGTAGGAGCGGGACAGGGGGCAATGAGCAGTTCTTC
TRBV6-2/TRBV6-3,TRBD2,17,TRBJ2-2,few,CASLLAGVWRNTGELFF,TGTGCCAGTCTACTAGCGGGAGTATGGAGGAACACCGGGGAGCTGTTTTTT
TRBV12-3/TRBV12-4,TRBD1,12,TRBJ1-4,few,CASSLDRARLFF,TGTGCCAGCAGCCTAGACAGGGCTCGACTGTTTTTT
TRBV5-8,NA,10,TRBJ1-2,few,CASPDDGYTF,TGTGCCAGCCCTGATGATGGCTACACCTTC
TRBV7-9,NA,15,TRBJ2-3,few,CASSFGGTHTDTQYF,TGTGCCAGCAGCTTTGGGGGTACTCACACAGATACGCAGTATTTT
TRBV28,TRBD1,19,TRBJ2-3,few,CASRHPGGTGDGGTDTQYF,TGTGCCAGCAGGCATCCGGGGGGGACAGGGGATGGAGGCACAGATACGCAGTATTTT
TRBV5-1,NA,16,TRBJ2-4,few,CASQGETDLAKNIQYF,TGCGCCAGTCAAGGGGAGACGGACCTAGCCAAAAACATTCAGTACTTC
TRBV19,TRBD1,15,TRBJ2-7,NA,CASSTYGTGRFEQYF,TGTGCCAGTAGTACTTACGGGACAGGGCGATTCGAGCAGTACTTC
TRBV7-3,NA,14,TRBJ1-4,many,CASSLLTREEKLFF,TGTGCCAGCAGCTTACTCACACGAGAAGAAAAACTGTTTTTT
TRBV12-3/TRBV12-4,NA,14,TRBJ2-5,many,CASSLMRGQETQYF,TGTGCCAGCAGTTTAATGCGGGGCCAAGAGACCCAGTACTTC
TRBV29-1,NA,14,TRBJ1-2,many,CSVEDGRGTKSYTF,TGCAGCGTTGAAGATGGACGGGGAACTAAGAGCTACACCTTC
TRBV7-2,TRBD2,19,TRBJ2-3,NA,CASSLEDSGSSSGTDTQYF,TGTGCCAGCAGCTTAGAGGACAGCGGGAGTTCTAGCGGCACAGATACGCAGTATTTT
TRBV29-1,NA,11,TRBJ1-1,few,CSVLDGAEAFF,TGCAGCGTCTTGGACGGGGCTGAAGCTTTCTTT
TRBV29-1,NA,11,TRBJ2-7,few,CSVSDSYEQYF,TGCAGCGTCAGCGACTCCTACGAGCAGTACTTC
TRBV2,NA,14,TRBJ2-3,many,CASSFRTATDTQYF,TGTGCCAGCAGTTTCCGGACAGCCACAGATACGCAGTATTTT
TRBV20-1,TRBD1,14,TRBJ2-1,many,CSARDRDRGYEQFF,TGCAGTGCTAGAGATAGGGACAGGGGATATGAGCAGTTCTTC
TRBV28,TRBD1,16,TRBJ1-2,NA,CASSPRGGGGGYGYTF,TGTGCCAGCTCCCCCAGGGGGGGGGGCGGTGGGTATGGCTACACCTTC
TRBV7-9,TRBD2,15,TRBJ2-1,NA,CASSATSGNYNEQFF,TGTGCCAGCAGCGCAACTAGCGGGAACTACAATGAGCAGTTCTTC
TRBV6-2/TRBV6-3,NA,13,TRBJ2-7,NA,CASSLLQGGEQYF,TGTGCCAGCAGTCTACTACAGGGAGGAGAGCAGTACTTC
TRBV28,TRBD2,16,TRBJ2-7,NA,CASSSGIAGPQGEQYF,TGTGCCAGCAGTTCGGGGATAGCGGGGCCCCAGGGGGAGCAGTACTTC
TRBV28,TRBD1,16,TRBJ2-7,NA,CASSYPRDRGSYEQYF,TGTGCCAGCAGTTACCCCCGGGACAGGGGGTCCTACGAGCAGTACTTC
TRBV6-2/TRBV6-3,TRBD1,14,TRBJ2-7,NA,CASSSDRRYYEQYF,TGTGCCAGCAGTTCGGACAGGCGATATTACGAGCAGTACTTC
TRBV5-4,NA,13,TRBJ2-7,NA,CASSGTGFYEQYF,TGTGCCAGCAGCGGAACAGGTTTCTACGAGCAGTACTTC
TRBV6-1,NA,15,TRBJ1-5,NA,CASSDDSPANQPQHF,TGTGCCAGCAGTGACGACAGTCCGGCCAATCAGCCCCAGCATTTT
TRBV4-1,NA,15,TRBJ2-7,many,CASSQEDRSSYEQYF,TGCGCCAGCAGCCAAGAAGACAGGAGCTCCTACGAGCAGTACTTC
TRBV11-3,NA,14,TRBJ2-5,NA,CASSVTGLKETQYF,TGTGCCAGCAGCGTTACGGGGCTAAAAGAGACCCAGTACTTC
TRBV6-5,TRBD2,19,TRBJ2-1,many,CASSSGLRGTSGPYNEQFF,TGTGCCAGCAGTTCGGGACTCCGGGGGACTAGCGGACCCTACAATGAGCAGTTCTTC
TRBV6-6,NA,13,TRBJ1-2,NA,CASSYTGSYGYTF,TGTGCCAGCAGTTACACAGGGTCCTATGGCTACACCTTC
TRBV7-9,NA,12,TRBJ1-1,NA,CASSPHPGEAFF,TGTGCCAGCAGCCCGCACCCTGGTGAAGCTTTCTTT
TRBV6-4,NA,14,TRBJ2-2,few,CASSLRTDTGELFF,TGTGCCAGCAGCCTCAGGACGGACACCGGGGAGCTGTTTTTT
TRBV2,TRBD2,15,TRBJ2-3,NA,CASSEAQWEGDTQYF,TGTGCCAGCAGTGAAGCCCAATGGGAGGGAGATACGCAGTATTTT
TRBV6-6,TRBD1,15,TRBJ1-5,few,CASSSDRAFNQPQHF,TGTGCCAGCAGTTCTGACAGGGCATTCAATCAGCCCCAGCATTTT
TRBV4-1,TRBD1,15,TRBJ1-6,NA,CASSQSGQIPSPLHF,TGCGCCAGCAGCCAATCGGGACAGATACCCTCACCCCTCCACTTT
TRBV4-3,NA,15,TRBJ1-2,many,CASSQDRGPNYGYTF,TGCGCCAGCAGCCAAGATCGAGGGCCCAACTATGGCTACACCTTC
TRBV14,NA,15,TRBJ1-1,few,CASSQIDRGAGEAFF,TGTGCCAGCAGCCAAATCGACAGAGGGGCGGGTGAAGCTTTCTTT
TRBV20-1,NA,18,TRBJ2-1,NA,CSAFSPWRPQAVGDEQFF,TGCAGTGCTTTCTCCCCTTGGCGTCCTCAGGCGGTCGGCGATGAGCAGTTCTTC
TRBV29-1,NA,14,TRBJ2-5,many,CSVVSGKSRETQYF,TGCAGCGTTGTCTCGGGAAAGTCTAGAGAGACCCAGTACTTC